The T cell receptor beta chain under discussion was sequenced for a study of human T cells and chemical hapten exposure. Study information: How much TCR each sample yielded varied, mostly because pooled library volumes differed slightly.

RNA extraction used unfractionated whole blood as the source of total RNA. The CDR3 length is 15 residues. From germline, CDR1 is MDHEN and CDR2 SYDVKM. The V end was cut by 5 bases, the J end by 4 bases, with 18 bases between. Study outcomes and limitations: High-frequency TCRs, those above 1 in 1000, stayed the same after DPC sensitization.

Each cDNA molecule in the library carried unique molecular identifiers. As handled by the study authors: Individual samples carried between roughly 23,224 and 700,000 TCRs, with 80,000 to 100,000 as the median. TCRdb re-called the 5' RACE reads through MiXCR, storing one row per CDR3 protein. V and J calls and clone size were set by TCRdb, not the authors. The sample records 150,000 or so distinct CDR3 sequences, roughly 4.1% being singletons. This clonotype has a handful of counts. Its antigen is as yet unknown. The chain carries TRBV28 and TRBJ2-7; D perhaps matches TRBD1 (7 bases). This clonotype was obtained from a female donor in good health. The CDR3 here is CASSQIQGGRYEQYF. In DNA, the CDR3 is TGTGCCAGCAGTCAAATTCAGGGGGGAAGGTACGAGCAGTACTTC.